The 21 T cell receptor beta chains listed next were all sequenced from one sample in a study of cytomegalovirus exposure and HLA in healthy donors listed by TCRdb under 2017. Libraries were prepared through the immunoSEQ multiplex PCR assay. For the multiplex PCR, a mixture combining 60 forward primers for TCR Vbeta segments and 13 reverse primers for TCR Jbeta segments was used. In TCRdb, the immuneACCESS table is reduced to in-frame sequences with V and J assigned. These tables do not hold every clone; where another copy was compared, an unresolved V gene accounts for under half, and the others remain unexplained. The sample table records around 100,000 clones; less than 85% of these occur just once. The top ten clones comprise 15% to 20% of the sample. The sample taken for sequencing was PBMCs. These receptors all come from a woman in her sixties in good health and CMV-seropositive.

The gene calls are TRBV28 and TRBJ2-2; TRBD1 aligns across 8 bases. After removal of 6 bases from V and 4 bases from J, the junction contained 10 bases not matched to a gene. Germline CDR1 and CDR2: MDHEN and SYDVKM. CDR3 length: 16 residues. CDR3 DNA: TGTGCCAGCAGCCTTCCTACAGGGGGAGCCACCGGGGAGCTGTTTTTT. It translates to CASSLPTGGATGELFF. The variable domain in full, with the rest retrieved from reference TRBV28 and TRBJ2-2, is DVKVTQSSRYLVKRTGEKVFLECVQDMDHENMFWYRQDPGLGLRLIYFSYDVKMKEKGDIPEGYSVSREKKERFSLILESASTNQTSMYLCASSLPTGGATGELFFGEGSRLTVL.

The chain joins TRBV19 to TRBJ2-3; 8 bases agree with TRBD1. The CDR3 consists of 13 residues. The germline V gene has CDR1 LNHDA and CDR2 SQIVND (reference sequence). Germline trimming cut 5 bases from V and 6 bases from J; bases unmatched to any gene: 4. Here the CDR3 reads CASSWTGTDTQYF. In nucleotides, the CDR3 is TGTGCCAGTAGTTGGACAGGGACGGATACGCAGTATTTT.

The chain has TRBV5-1 and TRBJ2-7; D is perhaps TRBD2 (6 bases). The V gene lost 5 bases and the J gene lost 0 bases, with 12 bases spanning the gap. The CDR3 spans 14 residues. The germline V gene encodes CDR1 SGHRS and CDR2 YFSETQ. This chain's CDR3 is CASRRDFSSYEQYF. DNA for the CDR3: TGCGCCAGCAGACGGGACTTTAGCTCCTACGAGCAGTACTTC.

The CDR3 reads CASSWQGAGTEAFF. The CDR3 DNA sequence: TGTGCCAGTAGCTGGCAGGGGGCCGGAACTGAAGCTTTCTTT. This rearrangement joins TRBV19 to TRBJ1-1; 8 nucleotides line up with TRBD1. This CDR3 has 14 amino acids. The V segment lost 6 bases and the J segment 5 bases; nucleotides outside the gene matches: 8. Germline loops: CDR1 LNHDA, CDR2 SQIVND (reference sequence).

The chain is built from TRBV9 and TRBJ1-1, with D uncertain. V lost 0 bases and J 2 bases, leaving 8 bases between the germline ends. The CDR3 runs to 14 residues. The germline CDR1 and CDR2 sequences are SGDLS and YYNGEE. CDR3 sequence reads: CASSVGGFNTEAFF. For the CDR3, the DNA is TGTGCCAGCAGCGTAGGCGGCTTCAACACTGAAGCTTTCTTT. Full variable domain (missing parts from reference TRBV9 and TRBJ1-1): DSGVTQTPKHLITATGQRVTLRCSPRSGDLSVYWYQQSLDQGLQFLIQYYNGEERAKGNILERFSAQQFPDLHSELNLSSLELGDSALYFCASSVGGFNTEAFFGQGTRLTVV.

The gene calls are TRBV28 and TRBJ2-5; 10 bases are shared with TRBD1. The CDR3 loop spans 16 amino acids. V shed 5 bases and J 5 bases; nucleotides not matched to a gene: 11. From germline, CDR1 is MDHEN and CDR2 SYDVKM. The CDR3, as DNA: TGTGCCAGCAGTATAATCCCGACAGGGGGCTGGGAGACCCAGTACTTC. This gives the protein CASSIIPTGGWETQYF.

The chain is built from TRBV6-6 and TRBJ2-7; D is perhaps TRBD2 (6 bases). Per germline, CDR1 MNHNY and CDR2 SVGAGI (reference sequence). Between the trimmed V and J ends, which lost 5 bases and 4 bases, there was a span of 15 bases. The CDR3 runs to 14 residues. The CDR3 is CASSHRGDEYEQYF. The DNA for the CDR3 is TGTGCCAGCAGTCACCGCGGGGATGAGTACGAGCAGTACTTC.

The chain joins TRBV4-1 to TRBJ2-1; TRBD2 agrees at 13 bases. There are 16 residues in the CDR3. CDR1 is MGHRA, CDR2 YSYEKL, per germline. Unmatched junction bases numbered 7, after V lost 2 bases and J lost 9 bases. This CDR3 reads CASSQPGLAGAAEQFF. In DNA, the CDR3 is TGCGCCAGCAGCCAACCTGGACTAGCGGGAGCGGCTGAGCAGTTCTTC.

Concerning this clone itself: Other DNA sequences of this sample code for an identical CDR3. The chain combines TRBV4-1 with TRBJ2-7, with TRBD2 as a possible D gene (6 bases). This CDR3 has 15 amino acids. Trimming took 3 bases from V and 7 from J, leaving 19 bases between them. The germline V gene encodes CDR1 MGHRA and CDR2 YSYEKL. CDR3 region: CASSHSQGLLGEQYF. The CDR3 nucleotides are TGCGCCAGCAGCCATTCCCAAGGACTACTCGGGGAGCAGTACTTC.

In regard to this clone: One junction end disagrees with the germline gene, perhaps due to a read error. The chain employs TRBV7-7 and TRBJ2-7; perhaps TRBD2 as D (6 bases). Germline assignment: CDR1 SSHAT and CDR2 FNYEAQ (reference sequence). This CDR3 spans 15 amino acids. Here the CDR3 DNA reads TGTGCTAGCAGCTCCGGAGGGAGCGACTTGCTCGAGCAGTACTTC. It codes for CASSSGGSDLLEQYF.

The chain joins TRBV2 to TRBJ2-1, with a tentative D call TRBD1 (7 bases). V lost 8 bases, J lost 9 bases, and 20 bases lay in between. The CDR3 is made up of 14 amino acids. Germline CDR1 SNHLY, CDR2 FYNNEI. CDR3 nucleotide sequence: TGTGCCAGCCAATTGATTGGAGGGGGCGTTGAGCAGTTCTTC. It specifies CASQLIGGGVEQFF.

The genes are TRBV6-6 and TRBJ2-3; 8 bases align to TRBD2. The CDR3 covers 14 residues. Losses at the gene ends were 8 bases for V and 4 bases for J; bases not matched to a gene: 8. Germline V lookup: CDR1 MNHNY, CDR2 SVGAGI (reference sequence). CDR3 DNA sequence: TGTGCCAGCTTCTCAGCGGGAGTAGCAGATACGCAGTATTTT. Protein sequence: CASFSAGVADTQYF.

The V call is TRBV10-3, the J call TRBJ2-3, with 7 bases lining up with TRBD1. The germline V gene encodes CDR1 ENHRY and CDR2 SYGVKD. V was pared by 4 bases and J by 6 bases, with 4 bases of the junction left unmatched. The CDR3 is 13 amino acids. This CDR3 is CAISAEQGDTQYF. The CDR3 DNA reads TGTGCCATCAGTGCGGAACAGGGGGATACGCAGTATTTT.

The chain combines TRBV15 with TRBJ2-1; 7 bases align to TRBD2. From germline, CDR1 is LNHNV and CDR2 YYDKDF (reference sequence). The CDR3 is 18 amino acids. V trimming: 0 bases; J trimming: 2 bases; junction bases outside the gene matches: 10. The CDR3 reads CATSRDRASGRAYNEQFF. Written as DNA, the CDR3 is TGTGCCACCAGCAGAGATCGGGCTAGCGGACGAGCCTACAATGAGCAGTTCTTC.

The genes are TRBV6-6 and TRBJ2-3; 10 nucleotides line up with TRBD1. V lost 7 bases to trimming and J lost 2 bases; unmatched junction nucleotides: 6. The CDR3 runs 15 residues. The germline gives CDR1 MNHNY, CDR2 SVGAGI (reference sequence). The CDR3 region has the DNA TGTGCCAGCACGCGGGACAGGGGATACACAGATACGCAGTATTTT. Protein: CASTRDRGYTDTQYF.

This clone was seen just once. CDR3: CSVEGGGNGYTF. The DNA for the CDR3 is TGCAGCGTTGAAGGGGGAGGGAATGGCTACACCTTC. V gene TRBV29-1 combines with J gene TRBJ1-2; no clear D gene. Trimming took 1 base from V and 6 from J, leaving 9 bases between them. There are 12 residues in the CDR3. Per germline, CDR1 SQVTM and CDR2 ANQGSEA.

The genes are TRBV18 and TRBJ2-1; 8 bases agree with TRBD2. The junction had 12 bases not matched to a gene; V was cut back by 6 bases and J by 5 bases. Germline-derived CDR1 and CDR2 are KGHSH and LQKENI. The CDR3 totals 16 residues. CDR3 amino acids: CASSPGLGKPHNEQFF. CDR3 DNA sequence: TGTGCCAGCTCTCCGGGACTAGGAAAGCCTCACAATGAGCAGTTCTTC.

The chain links TRBV6-1 to TRBJ2-1; 9 bases match TRBD1. The CDR3 loop spans 15 amino acids. With V trimmed by 6 bases and J by 6 bases, 9 bases remained unmatched. Germline loops: CDR1 MNHNS, CDR2 SASEGT. CDR3 sequence (DNA): TGTGCCAGCAGACTAGCCGGGGACAGGGCCAATGAGCAGTTCTTC. Protein product: CASRLAGDRANEQFF.

This clone was detected a few times. The junction departs from germline at one end; a sequencing error may be responsible. This CDR3 reads CASSSGRLVGTDTQYF. The CDR3 DNA follows: TGTGCTAGCAGCTCCGGACGACTAGTAGGCACGGATACGCAGTATTTT. This chain uses TRBV7-7 with TRBJ2-3; maybe TRBD2 (6 bases). Germline V gene sequence: CDR1 SSHAT, CDR2 FNYEAQ (reference sequence). The CDR3 spans 16 residues. Full variable domain (rest looked up from reference TRBV7-7 and TRBJ2-3): GAGVSQSPRYKVTKRGQDVTLRCDPISSHATLYWYQQALGQGPEFLTYFNYEAQPDKSGLPSDRFSAERPEGSISTLTIQRTEQRDSAMYRCASSSGRLVGTDTQYFGPGTRLTVL.

V usage is TRBV2 and J usage is TRBJ2-6; tentative D call: TRBD1 (5 bases). Per the germline V gene, CDR1 is SNHLY and CDR2 is FYNNEI. The CDR3 consists of 16 residues. With 7 bases removed from V and 0 bases from J, the gap between germline ends came to 13 bases. The CDR3 coding sequence is TGTGCCAGCAATAAGGGGTTAGACTCTGGGGCCAACGTCCTGACTTTC. This sequence encodes CASNKGLDSGANVLTF.

The chain employs TRBV21-1 and TRBJ1-5; the tabulated D call, TRBD1, remains unverified against the DNA. TRBV21-1 is described as a pseudogene. The CDR3 has 16 residues. Here the CDR3 DNA reads TGTGCCAGCAGCAAAGCGCTTAACAGGAGCAATCAGCCCCAGCATTTT. Protein sequence: CASSKALNRSNQPQHF.